A selection of T cell receptor beta chains follows, all from one sample in a study of early T cells in non-severe SARS-CoV-2 infection. TCRdb analysed the 5' RACE reads with MiXCR anew, one entry per CDR3 protein. This sample has more than 25,000 distinct CDR3 sequences; about 5% occur once, and the top ten carry 0.92%. The sample taken for sequencing was whole blood. The receptors here all came from an adult who was a healthcare worker with PCR-confirmed SARS-CoV-2 infection or an uninfected control (not recorded which). Each CDR3 is given with its conserved first and last residue. Fields, in order: clone size, D gene, CDR3 length, V gene, J gene, CDR3 protein, CDR3 DNA. A D gene is named only where the DNA matches it firmly. Not all rows give a size; the values are once, few, many and, for expanded clones, a class.

many,TRBD2,14,TRBV6-5,TRBJ2-3,CPAYLAGGTFEQYF,TGCCCCGCGTACCTAGCGGGGGGTACGTTTGAGCAGTATTTT
NA,TRBD1,16,TRBV12-3/TRBV12-4,TRBJ2-3,CASRHRDRSFTDTQYF,TGTGCCAGCAGGCACCGGGACAGAAGTTTCACAGATACGCAGTATTTT
few,NA,14,TRBV7-2,TRBJ2-7,CASSLVTDSYEQYF,TGTGCCAGCAGCTTAGTAACCGACTCCTACGAGCAGTACTTC
few,NA,16,TRBV11-2,TRBJ2-3,CASSKQGLDLTDTQYF,TGTGCCAGCAGCAAACAGGGTCTAGACCTTACAGATACGCAGTATTTT
many,NA,14,TRBV24-1,TRBJ1-5,CATSEPGSNQPQHF,TGTGCCACCAGTGAACCGGGCAGCAATCAGCCCCAGCATTTT
many,NA,14,TRBV6-1,TRBJ2-1,CASNDWSSYNEQFF,TGTGCCAGCAATGACTGGAGCTCCTACAATGAGCAGTTCTTC
few,NA,13,TRBV7-9,TRBJ2-3,CASTASSSDTQYF,TGTGCCAGCACCGCCTCTTCTTCAGATACGCAGTATTTT
many,NA,14,TRBV6-6,TRBJ1-5,CATTEGFSNQPQHF,TGTGCCACCACAGAGGGCTTTAGCAATCAGCCCCAGCATTTT
NA,TRBD2,14,TRBV6-6,TRBJ2-1,CASSYDSGTNEQFF,TGTGCCAGCAGTTACGATAGCGGGACGAATGAGCAGTTCTTC
many,NA,14,TRBV20-1,TRBJ2-7,CSAGPSGQTYEQYF,TGCAGTGCGGGACCCTCCGGACAGACCTACGAGCAGTACTTC
many,TRBD1,16,TRBV7-9,TRBJ2-2,CASTPGQGRGTGELFF,TGTGCCAGCACCCCAGGACAGGGGAGGGGCACCGGGGAGCTGTTTTTT
many,TRBD2,16,TRBV20-1,TRBJ2-7,CSAELAGGPLAYEQYF,TGCAGTGCTGAACTAGCGGGGGGGCCTTTGGCGTACGAGCAGTACTTC
many,TRBD1,16,TRBV7-2,TRBJ2-2,CASSTRDRAVSGELFF,TGTGCCAGCAGCACCCGGGACAGGGCGGTCTCCGGGGAGCTGTTTTTT
NA,NA,13,TRBV30,TRBJ2-7,CAWGSEVKKEQYF,TGTGCCTGGGGTTCCGAGGTCAAGAAAGAGCAGTACTTC
few,NA,15,TRBV27,TRBJ2-2,CASRNWGRNTGELFF,TGTGCCAGCAGGAATTGGGGGCGAAACACCGGGGAGCTGTTTTTT
many,TRBD1,19,TRBV7-2,TRBJ2-6,CASSPSGTGALSGANVLTF,TGTGCCAGCAGCCCTTCCGGGACAGGGGCCTTATCTGGGGCCAACGTCCTGACTTTC
many,NA,16,TRBV28,TRBJ2-3,CASSTPDWGSRDTQYF,TGTGCCAGCAGTACGCCCGACTGGGGTTCGCGAGATACGCAGTATTTT
few,NA,10,TRBV29-1,TRBJ1-1,CSVAGTKAFF,TGCAGCGTTGCTGGGACGAAAGCTTTCTTT
medium-sized,NA,16,TRBV28,TRBJ1-3,CASTQSGVRSWNTIYF,TGTGCCAGCACCCAGTCGGGGGTGCGTTCTTGGAACACCATATATTTT
few,NA,15,TRBV12-3/TRBV12-4,TRBJ2-7,CASSLGAEHSYEQYF,TGTGCCAGCAGTTTGGGCGCAGAGCACTCCTACGAGCAGTACTTC
NA,NA,12,TRBV7-9,TRBJ2-7,CASSFSPYEQYF,TGTGCCAGCAGCTTTAGTCCCTACGAGCAGTACTTC
once,NA,15,TRBV7-7,TRBJ1-4,CASSPNSGLGEKLFF,TGTGCCAGCAGCCCAAATTCCGGACTGGGAGAAAAACTGTTTTTT
NA,NA,13,TRBV20-1,TRBJ2-1,CSAIADSYNEQFF,TGCAGTGCTATCGCCGATTCCTACAATGAGCAGTTCTTC
few,NA,16,TRBV4-3,TRBJ2-1,CASSQDPISGHNEQFF,TGCGCCAGCAGCCAAGACCCGATTAGCGGCCACAATGAGCAGTTCTTC
NA,TRBD2,14,TRBV20-1,TRBJ2-3,CSAPPSGRTDTQYF,TGCAGTGCTCCGCCCAGCGGGAGAACAGATACGCAGTATTTT
many,TRBD2,18,TRBV27,TRBJ2-1,CASSFRFQSGSSYNEQFF,TGTGCCAGCAGTTTTAGATTCCAGAGCGGGAGCTCCTACAATGAGCAGTTCTTC
NA,NA,11,TRBV11-3,TRBJ2-7,CASSLGNEQYF,TGTGCCAGCAGCTTAGGAAACGAGCAGTACTTC
many,TRBD1,14,TRBV13,TRBJ2-7,CASSPLQGPYEQYF,TGTGCCAGCAGCCCATTACAGGGGCCCTACGAGCAGTACTTC
many,NA,10,TRBV29-1,TRBJ2-5,CSLSEGTQYF,TGCAGCCTCTCCGAGGGGACCCAGTACTTC
few,NA,13,TRBV29-1,TRBJ2-2,CSVVGEITGELFF,TGCAGCGTTGTGGGGGAAATAACCGGGGAGCTGTTTTTT
many,NA,13,TRBV29-1,TRBJ2-5,CSVEGQRQETQYF,TGCAGCGTTGAAGGGCAGCGGCAAGAGACCCAGTACTTC
many,NA,13,TRBV6-6,TRBJ2-7,CASTVDSSYEQYF,TGTGCCAGCACGGTTGACAGCTCCTACGAGCAGTACTTC
medium-sized,TRBD1,18,TRBV7-2,TRBJ2-2,CASSPGLGRDRYTGELFF,TGTGCCAGCAGCCCTGGTCTTGGTCGGGACAGATATACCGGGGAGCTGTTTTTT
NA,TRBD1,14,TRBV20-1,TRBJ2-7,CSASRGQGASEQYF,TGCAGTGCTAGTCGCGGACAGGGGGCGTCCGAGCAGTACTTC
many,NA,12,TRBV28,TRBJ2-5,CASSLWPETQYF,TGTGCCAGCAGTTTGTGGCCGGAGACCCAGTACTTC